These T cell receptor beta chains were read from a single sample in a study of response to subunit inactivated influenza vaccine. TCRdb analysed the RT-PCR reads with MiXCR anew, one entry per CDR3 protein. The profile shows 300,000 to 350,000 distinct CDR3 sequences, roughly 22% of them singletons. Specimen: PBMCs from blood, collected less than 22 months after vaccination. These receptors were obtained from a man between 50 and 69 years old who received an inactivated influenza vaccine. Each CDR3 is given without its conserved first and last residue. Each record gives: V gene, clone size, J gene, CDR3 protein. Some rows mark clone size as missing; the rest say once, few, many or name a class of expanded clone.

V gene: TRBV10-3; clone size: .; J gene: TRBJ2-5; CDR3 protein: AISGTGVETQY
V gene: TRBV4-3; clone size: few; J gene: TRBJ1-2; CDR3 protein: ASSQEINRGNGYT
V gene: TRBV29-1; clone size: .; J gene: TRBJ2-3; CDR3 protein: SVTPGQATTDTQY
V gene: TRBV4-3; clone size: .; J gene: TRBJ1-3; CDR3 protein: ASSQEPSGPSGNTIY
V gene: TRBV3-1; clone size: .; J gene: TRBJ2-2; CDR3 protein: ASSLWAVAGELF
V gene: TRBV28; clone size: few; J gene: TRBJ2-1; CDR3 protein: ASSTGSTPYNEQF
V gene: TRBV12-3/TRBV12-4; clone size: many; J gene: TRBJ1-5; CDR3 protein: ASSFEANQPQH
V gene: TRBV29-1; clone size: few; J gene: TRBJ2-1; CDR3 protein: SVDVGDSALREQF
V gene: TRBV5-5; clone size: .; J gene: TRBJ1-3; CDR3 protein: ASSGFLSGNTIY
V gene: TRBV4-1; clone size: .; J gene: TRBJ2-5; CDR3 protein: ASSQRTNEETQY
V gene: TRBV7-6; clone size: few; J gene: TRBJ2-7; CDR3 protein: ASSWERGYEQY
V gene: TRBV20-1; clone size: .; J gene: TRBJ1-2; CDR3 protein: SAREDKSYGYT
V gene: TRBV12-3/TRBV12-4; clone size: .; J gene: TRBJ1-2; CDR3 protein: ASTYSGPYGYT
V gene: TRBV5-1; clone size: .; J gene: TRBJ2-5; CDR3 protein: ASSTGTNGETQY
V gene: TRBV6-1; clone size: many; J gene: TRBJ1-5; CDR3 protein: ASSEYLGSNQPQH
V gene: TRBV5-1; clone size: few; J gene: TRBJ2-1; CDR3 protein: ASRGTEYNEQF
V gene: TRBV28; clone size: many; J gene: TRBJ2-3; CDR3 protein: ASSSLDYTYSTDTQY
V gene: TRBV9; clone size: once; J gene: TRBJ2-1; CDR3 protein: ASSASGSYNEQF
V gene: TRBV19; clone size: .; J gene: TRBJ1-3; CDR3 protein: ASSATGGVSGNTIY
V gene: TRBV3-1; clone size: .; J gene: TRBJ1-3; CDR3 protein: ASSQVGFGGGSGNTIY
V gene: TRBV2; clone size: few; J gene: TRBJ1-1; CDR3 protein: ASNFDGPDTEAF
V gene: TRBV4-3; clone size: many; J gene: TRBJ1-1; CDR3 protein: ASSQDGTGLNTEAF
V gene: TRBV20-1; clone size: few; J gene: TRBJ2-7; CDR3 protein: SAAGQGASEQY
V gene: TRBV11-2; clone size: many; J gene: TRBJ2-3; CDR3 protein: ASSVSGRVSTDTQY
V gene: TRBV6-2/TRBV6-3; clone size: .; J gene: TRBJ1-5; CDR3 protein: ASSLRGEGQPQH
V gene: TRBV21-1; clone size: few; J gene: TRBJ1-5; CDR3 protein: ASSKGGQSINSNQPQH
V gene: TRBV12-3/TRBV12-4; clone size: few; J gene: TRBJ1-2; CDR3 protein: ASTIGAFLGYT